The 27 T cell receptor beta chains listed next were all sequenced from one sample in a study of blood T cells in healthy people across ages. Through a sample-barcoded 5' primer and a J-beta primer mix, a second PCR was run for 7 to 11 cycles. MiXCR, run by TCRdb on the 5' RACE reads, gives a single entry per CDR3 protein. Of fewer than 2,000,000 distinct CDR3 sequences listed, 34% are singletons. Sequenced material: blood. All receptors come from a woman aged 25-40 years in good health.

Only a few counts were recorded for this clonotype. The chain carries TRBV15 and TRBJ2-1; 11 nucleotides line up with TRBD2. V dropped 1 base and J dropped 2; count of bases not matched to a gene: 1. CDR1 is LNHNV and CDR2 is YYDKDF in the germline V gene (reference sequence). This CDR3 region has 16 residues. This CDR3 reads CATSRGSGGAYNEQFF. The CDR3 bases are TGTGCCACCAGCAGAGGTAGCGGGGGGGCCTACAATGAGCAGTTCTTC.

The V and J genes are TRBV6-5 and TRBJ2-7; TRBD1 matches 9 bases. Germline V gene sequence: CDR1 MNHEY, CDR2 SVGAGI. The J segment lost 2 bases and the V segment lost 5 bases, leaving 19 bases of the junction unmatched. There are 19 residues in the CDR3. Written as DNA, the CDR3 is TGTGCCAGCAGTCTACCGAAAGGGACAGGGCCTTTGTCTGCCTACGAGCAGTACTTC. Residues: CASSLPKGTGPLSAYEQYF.

This chain connects TRBV7-2 to TRBJ2-1, with a tentative D call TRBD2 (6 bases). Germline V CDR1 and CDR2: SGHTA, FQGNSA. The CDR3 is made up of 13 amino acids. Deletions cut 5 bases from V and 11 bases from J, with 16 bases between. The CDR3 bases are TGTGCCAGCAGCCCCCGGAGGGACCAAAAGCAGTTCTTC. It encodes CASSPRRDQKQFF.

Concerning this clonotype itself: One end of the junction is discordant with germline, which a read error may explain. The chain is built from TRBV7-2 and TRBJ2-3; 7 nucleotides match TRBD2. CDR3 length equals 14 residues. The germline V gene has CDR1 SGHTA and CDR2 FQGNSA. CDR3 region: CASSFPGGLSTRYF. CDR3 DNA: TGTGCCAGCAGCTTCCCCGGGGGGTTGAGTACGCGGTATTTT.

V and J are TRBV10-3 and TRBJ2-7, with 8 positions matching TRBD2. The CDR3 length is 14 residues. The junction had 16 bases not matched to a gene; V was cut back by 10 bases and J by 8 bases. Looked up from germline, CDR1 is ENHRY and CDR2 is SYGVKD. CDR3 coding DNA: TGTGCCACCCTTACCGGGACTAGGAGTTTGAAGCAGTACTTC. It is translated as CATLTGTRSLKQYF.

This clonotype showed up just a few times. The V call is TRBV29-1, the J call TRBJ2-1; 8 bases map to TRBD1. The CDR3 totals 14 residues. CDR1 is SQVTM, CDR2 ANQGSEA, per germline. V shed 6 bases and J 4 bases; nucleotides not matched to a gene: 8. CDR3: CSVTDRGAYNEQFF. The CDR3, as DNA: TGCAGCGTCACAGACAGGGGAGCGTACAATGAGCAGTTCTTC.

This chain connects TRBV19 to TRBJ2-3, with 10 positions matching TRBD2. V trimming: 3 bases; J trimming: 6 bases; junction bases outside the gene matches: 9. This CDR3 is 16 amino acids long. The V gene's germline CDR1 is LNHDA and CDR2 SQIVND (reference sequence). In DNA form, the CDR3 reads TGTGCCAGTAGTATGTTCGGGCTAGCGGGGGTGGATACGCAGTATTTT. It is translated as CASSMFGLAGVDTQYF.

The rearrangement links TRBV27 to TRBJ2-1; tentatively, D is TRBD2 (5 bases). V lost 2 bases, J lost 9 bases, and 11 bases lay in between. The CDR3 consists of 13 residues. Germline-derived CDR1 and CDR2 are MNHEY and SMNVEV (reference sequence). DNA of the CDR3: TGTGCCAGCAGTTTAGGGAGACTGGGTGAGCAGTTCTTC. This sequence encodes CASSLGRLGEQFF.

The CDR3, as DNA: TGCAGTGCGCGGACTAGCGGGAGGAGCCATGAGCAGTTCTTC. Residues: CSARTSGRSHEQFF. The rearrangement joins TRBV20-1 to TRBJ2-1, with 14 bases aligning to TRBD2. The CDR3 runs to 14 residues. The germline gives CDR1 DFQATT, CDR2 SNEGSKA (reference sequence). With 6 bases clipped from V and 8 bases from J, the junction kept 6 bases outside the gene matches.

The chain carries TRBV7-3 and TRBJ2-3; D assignment may be TRBD1 or TRBD2 (7 bases each). The CDR3 is 13 residues long. Germline-derived CDR1 and CDR2 are SGHTA and FQGTGA. Trimming took off 4 bases at V and 7 bases at J, with 12 bases between the two ends. CDR3 protein: CASSSGGLHTQYF. As DNA, the CDR3 is TGTGCCAGCAGCTCAGGGGGACTACATACGCAGTATTTT.

The V call is TRBV20-1, the J call TRBJ1-2, with 7 bases aligning to TRBD1. The CDR3 consists of 14 residues. Trimming took 8 bases from V and 6 from J; bases not matched to a gene: 15. CDR1 is DFQATT and CDR2 is SNEGSKA in the germline V gene (reference sequence). The CDR3 is CSTLRDRSRNGYTF. CDR3 nucleotides: TGCAGTACGCTCCGGGACAGAAGCCGAAATGGCTACACCTTC.

Of note for this clonotype: The junction departs from the called germline gene at one end, perhaps through a read error. The J gene is TRBJ2-7, the V gene TRBV20-1, with TRBD2 matching over 13 bases. Per the germline V gene, CDR1 is DFQATT and CDR2 is SNEGSKA (reference sequence). This CDR3 has 15 residues. CDR3 amino acids: CSAVGLAGASYERYF. The CDR3 DNA reads as TGCAGTGCCGTTGGACTAGCGGGGGCCTCCTACGAGCGGTACTTC.

This clonotype has more than one count but fewer than ten. V usage is TRBV7-4 and J usage is TRBJ2-5, with D possibly being TRBD1 (5 bases). The DNA end lines up better with TRBJ2-7; the J call may be wrong. The germline gives CDR1 SGHVT, CDR2 SQSDAQ. The CDR3 is 14 residues long. The CDR3 coding sequence is TGTGCCAGCAGCCCCTCCCTAGGGGTGGACGAGCAGTACTTC. Translation: CASSPSLGVDEQYF.

The J gene is TRBJ2-7, the V gene TRBV29-1; D is perhaps TRBD1 (5 bases). Trimming removed 3 bases from V and 1 base from J, with 13 bases in between. Germline values: CDR1 SQVTM, CDR2 ANQGSEA. The CDR3 contains 14 residues. CDR3 DNA: TGCAGCGTTGACAGCACAGGATCGTCCTACGAGCAGTACTTC. Translation gives CSVDSTGSSYEQYF.

The rearrangement uses TRBV6-6 and TRBJ2-7; weak D call: TRBD1 (6 bases). V was pared by 5 bases and J by 0 bases, with 14 bases between. The CDR3 length is 15 residues. Per the germline V gene, CDR1 is MNHNY and CDR2 is SVGAGI (reference sequence). The CDR3 coding sequence is TGTGCCAGCAGTAGCCCCGGGACAATCTCCTACGAGCAGTACTTC. This codes for CASSSPGTISYEQYF.

Concerning this clonotype: The junction and the germline gene differ at one end; a read error may be behind it. The V and J genes are TRBV12-3 or TRBV12-4 and TRBJ2-5; 10 bases match TRBD2. The CDR3 runs to 15 residues. CDR3 nucleotide sequence: TGTGCCAGCAGTTTTGGGACTAGCGCACAAGAGGCCCAGTACTTC. Translation gives CASSFGTSAQEAQYF.

The chain couples TRBV9 to TRBJ1-2, with TRBD1 matching over 7 bases. Germline V lookup: CDR1 SGDLS, CDR2 YYNGEE. V gave up 4 bases and J gave up 3 bases; unmatched junction bases: 6. This CDR3 region has 14 residues. The CDR3 coding sequence is TGTGCCAGCAGCCCTTCGACAGGGTACTATGGCTACACCTTC. This gives the protein CASSPSTGYYGYTF.

A few counts support this clonotype. J is TRBJ2-1 and V is TRBV3-1, with TRBD2 matching over 10 bases. The CDR3 spans 16 residues. The germline CDR1 and CDR2 sequences are LGHDT and YNNKEL (reference sequence). Trimming at V came to 0 bases and at J to 4 bases, leaving 3 bases not matched to a gene. The CDR3 loop is CASSQELAGRYNEQFF. Here the CDR3 DNA reads TGTGCCAGCAGCCAAGAACTAGCGGGACGATACAATGAGCAGTTCTTC.

The chain joins TRBV7-2 to TRBJ2-3; D is undetermined. Trimming removed 4 bases at V and 0 bases at J, with 8 bases between. The CDR3 is 14 amino acids. Germline V gene data show CDR1 as SGHTA and CDR2 as FQGNSA. The CDR3 sequence is CASSSEPSTDTQYF. In DNA form, the CDR3 reads TGTGCCAGCAGCTCGGAACCCAGCACAGATACGCAGTATTTT. Full variable domain (missing parts from reference TRBV7-2 and TRBJ2-3): GAGVSQSPSNKVTEKGKDVELRCDPISGHTALYWYRQSLGQGLEFLIYFQGNSAPDKSGLPSDRFSAERTGGSVSTLTIQRTQQEDSAVYLCASSSEPSTDTQYFGPGTRLTVL.

On this clonotype itself: A read error is likely, as this CDR3 ends without the conserved phenylalanine or tryptophan. The chain is built from TRBV25-1 and TRBJ2-5; possibly TRBD2 for D (5 bases). The CDR3 contains 15 residues. Germline CDR1 and CDR2: MGHDK and SYGVNS. V was cut by 3 bases and J by 6 bases, with 17 bases left in between. This chain's CDR3 is CASSDGVYRVQTQYL. As DNA, the CDR3 is TGTGCCAGCAGTGACGGGGTCTATAGGGTCCAGACCCAGTACTTA.

To note about this clonotype: A junction boundary mismatches the germline segment, possibly from a read error. The chain is built from TRBV6-1 and TRBJ1-6; TRBD1 is a possible D gene (6 bases). CDR3 length: 14 residues. CDR1 is MNHNS, CDR2 SASEGT, per germline. Here the CDR3 reads CAGSETGSYSPLHF. The CDR3, as DNA: TGTGCCGGCAGTGAAACAGGGTCCTATTCACCCCTCCACTTT.

The chain recombines TRBV10-3 with TRBJ1-1; the match to TRBD1 covers 7 bases. Germline CDR1 ENHRY, CDR2 SYGVKD. V trimming: 6 bases; J trimming: 4 bases; junction bases outside the gene matches: 8. The CDR3 is 14 residues long. CDR3 sequence (DNA): TGTGCCATCAGAGCCGACAGGGAGGGCACTGAAGCTTTCTTT. Amino acids: CAIRADREGTEAFF.

This chain connects TRBV6-5 to TRBJ1-1; D uncertain. V lost 6 bases, J lost 5 bases, and 13 bases lay in between. This CDR3 spans 13 amino acids. The V gene's germline CDR1 is MNHEY and CDR2 SVGAGI. CDR3 sequence reads: CASRLTQRTEAFF. CDR3 DNA: TGTGCCAGCAGATTAACGCAAAGGACTGAAGCTTTCTTT.

The J gene is TRBJ2-7, the V gene TRBV20-1, with TRBD2 identical over 10 bases. The V gene's germline CDR1 is DFQATT and CDR2 SNEGSKA (reference sequence). The CDR3 contains 14 residues. V was pared by 2 bases and J by 4 bases, with 5 bases of the junction left unmatched. CDR3 loop: CSARWLAGAYEQYF. CDR3 nucleotides: TGCAGTGCTAGATGGCTAGCGGGAGCATACGAGCAGTACTTC.

This rearrangement joins TRBV11-1 to TRBJ2-1; possible D gene TRBD2, 5 bases. CDR1 and CDR2 (germline): SGHAT, FQDESV (reference sequence). This CDR3 spans 13 amino acids. Between the trimmed V and J ends, which lost 2 bases and 6 bases, there was a span of 8 bases. CDR3 loop: CASSLQLANEQFF. In DNA form, the CDR3 reads TGTGCCAGCAGCTTACAGCTAGCCAATGAGCAGTTCTTC. The full variable domain, with the rest looked up from reference TRBV11-1 and TRBJ2-1, is EAEVAQSPRYKITEKSQAVAFWCDPISGHATLYWYRQILGQGPELLVQFQDESVVDDSQLPKDRFSAERLKGVDSTLKIQPAELGDSAMYLCASSLQLANEQFFGPGTRLTVL.

This chain uses TRBV20-1 with TRBJ2-1; TRBD2 agrees at 8 bases. Germline lookup yields CDR1 DFQATT and CDR2 SNEGSKA (reference sequence). The ends lost 7 bases at V and 0 bases at J; junction bases unmatched: 8. The CDR3 sequence is 15 residues long. The CDR3 loop reads CSVPGLGISYNEQFF. The CDR3 DNA follows: TGCAGTGTTCCGGGACTAGGTATCTCCTACAATGAGCAGTTCTTC.

This clonotype occurred many times. CDR3 residues: CASSPGSGSAYEQYF. The CDR3, as DNA: TGTGCCAGCAGCCCCGGAAGCGGGAGCGCATACGAGCAGTACTTC. The chain couples TRBV7-2 to TRBJ2-7, with 8 bases identical to TRBD2. The junction had 10 bases not matched to a gene; V was cut back by 5 bases and J by 4 bases. This CDR3 contains 15 residues. Germline V gives CDR1 SGHTA, CDR2 FQGNSA. Based on the CDR3 plus reference TRBV7-2 and TRBJ2-7, the full variable domain is GAGVSQSPSNKVTEKGKDVELRCDPISGHTALYWYRQSLGQGLEFLIYFQGNSAPDKSGLPSDRFSAERTGGSVSTLTIQRTQQEDSAVYLCASSPGSGSAYEQYFGPGTRLTVT.